This passage covers 9 T cell receptor beta chains from one sample sequenced in a study of T cell repertoires in cytomegalovirus infection. These receptors are not linked to any known antigen. TCRdb reprocessed the reads via MiXCR and lists one record per CDR3 protein. The repertoire holds 150,000 or so distinct CDR3 sequences, with about a fifth as singletons. The sequencing here drew on CD8+ T cells from cultured PBMCs, taken from culture after CMV antigen stimulation. The origin of the receptors is a human donor in good health (CMV status not recorded). Some clones in this sample may be carry-over from other donors' samples.

In regard to this clonotype: A read error is possible here, since a much larger clone lies one base away. The chain combines TRBV4-2 with TRBJ1-6, with D possibly matching TRBD1 (5 bases). The CDR3 loop spans 15 amino acids. In germline, CDR1 is LGHNA, CDR2 YNFKEQ. V gave up 0 bases and J gave up 7 bases, with 10 bases separating them. CDR3 sequence (DNA): TGTGCCAGCAGCCAAGACCGTAAGGGGAATTCACCCCTCCACTTT. Encoded protein: CASSQDRKGNSPLHF.

The V gene is TRBV27, the J gene TRBJ1-6, with D perhaps matching TRBD1 (5 bases). Germline CDR1 reads MNHEY; CDR2 reads SMNVEV (reference sequence). Trimming pared 3 bases from V and 0 bases from J, leaving 15 bases between. The CDR3 loop spans 18 amino acids. The CDR3 DNA reads TGTGCCAGCAGTTTGTGGGGGGAGATAAGCTCCTATAATTCACCCCTCCACTTT. Amino acid sequence: CASSLWGEISSYNSPLHF.

The J gene is TRBJ1-6, the V gene TRBV6-5; unclear D gene. In germline, CDR1 is MNHEY, CDR2 SVGAGI. V gave up 5 bases and J gave up 0 bases, with 11 bases separating them. This CDR3 comprises 16 residues. The CDR3 DNA reads TGTGCCAGCAGTCGCCTCATTAGCTCCTATAATTCACCCCTCCACTTT. Protein: CASSRLISSYNSPLHF.

This clonotype occurred a few times. CDR3 nucleotides: TGTGCCAGCAGTTACGACAGCACCTATGGCTACACCTTC. Residues: CASSYDSTYGYTF. The chain carries TRBV6-5 and TRBJ1-2; D possibly corresponds to TRBD1 (5 bases). The CDR3 is made up of 13 amino acids. Germline V gene data show CDR1 as MNHEY and CDR2 as SVGAGI. V was trimmed by 2 bases and J by 4 bases, leaving 8 bases between them.

The J gene is TRBJ1-1, the V gene TRBV11-2, with D possibly matching TRBD1 (5 bases). Looked up from germline, CDR1 is SGHAT and CDR2 is FQNNGV. V lost 6 bases to trimming and J lost 8 bases, with 16 bases between them. CDR3 size: 13 residues. The CDR3 DNA follows: TGTGCCAGCAGTCTCATCGGGGCGTCCGAAGCTTTCTTT. Residues: CASSLIGASEAFF.

This clonotype was counted only a few times. The rearrangement joins TRBV7-2 to TRBJ2-1; TRBD1 is a possible D gene (6 bases). The germline gives CDR1 SGHTA, CDR2 FQGNSA. Trimming stripped 5 bases from V and 4 bases from J, with 15 bases between. CDR3 length: 15 residues. The DNA of the CDR3 is TGTGCCAGCAGCACCGACGGGACATTTTACAATGAGCAGTTCTTC. This sequence encodes CASSTDGTFYNEQFF. Supplemented by reference TRBV7-2 and TRBJ2-1, the full variable domain reads GAGVSQSPSNKVTEKGKDVELRCDPISGHTALYWYRQSLGQGLEFLIYFQGNSAPDKSGLPSDRFSAERTGGSVSTLTIQRTQQEDSAVYLCASSTDGTFYNEQFFGPGTRLTVL.

The chain uses TRBV7-9 and TRBJ2-3; 12 positions match TRBD2. After removal of 7 bases from V and 1 base from J, the junction contained 12 bases not matched to a gene. The CDR3 covers 18 residues. Germline V gene sequence: CDR1 SEHNR, CDR2 FQNEAQ (reference sequence). CDR3 sequence: CASTPPTSGGLGTDTQYF. CDR3 DNA sequence: TGTGCCAGCACTCCCCCGACTAGCGGGGGACTCGGCACAGATACGCAGTATTTT.

This clonotype was seen a few times. This sequence joins TRBV7-9 and TRBJ2-5; D is uncertain. Trimming shortened V by 5 bases and J by 5 bases, and 18 bases separated the two germline ends. CDR3 length equals 15 residues. Germline V gives CDR1 SEHNR, CDR2 FQNEAQ (reference sequence). CDR3 nucleotide sequence: TGTGCCAGCAGCCGATTGACTGAATTAGGGGAGACCCAGTACTTC. It encodes CASSRLTELGETQYF. Using reference TRBV7-9 and TRBJ2-5 for the parts outside the CDR3, the full variable domain is DTGVSQNPRHKITKRGQNVTFRCDPISEHNRLYWYRQTLGQGPEFLTYFQNEAQLEKSRLLSDRFSAERPKGSFSTLEIQRTEQGDSAMYLCASSRLTELGETQYFGPGTRLLVL.

V gene TRBV5-6 combines with J gene TRBJ1-1; D gene unclear. From germline, CDR1 is SGHDT and CDR2 YYEEEE. The CDR3 spans 14 residues. The V gene lost 6 bases and the J gene lost 0 bases, with 12 bases spanning the gap. The CDR3 nucleotides read TGTGCCAGCACCCTTCTCGAGATGAACACTGAAGCTTTCTTT. This codes for CASTLLEMNTEAFF.